One TCR beta chain is described in this entry. The entry originates in a study of OX40 agonist ivuxolimab in advanced cancers. Germline V lookup: CDR1 SNHLY, CDR2 FYNNEI. Trimming cost V 1 base and J 9 bases, with 12 bases left between them. This CDR3 has 13 amino acids. Sequencing used immunoSEQ multiplex PCR; TCRdb keeps in-frame clones, though not all of them. The sample yields roughly 20,000 clones, 84% seen once. The input for sequencing was CD4+ or CD8+ T cells sorted from blood, taken in a trial of the OX40 agonist ivuxolimab. V gene TRBV2 combines with J gene TRBJ2-5; D gene unclear. The receptor was derived from an adult with an advanced solid tumor such as melanoma, head and neck, liver or kidney cancer. The CDR3 spells CASSEEVLGSQYF. CDR3 bases: TGTGCCAGCAGTGAAGAGGTATTGGGGTCCCAGTACTTC.